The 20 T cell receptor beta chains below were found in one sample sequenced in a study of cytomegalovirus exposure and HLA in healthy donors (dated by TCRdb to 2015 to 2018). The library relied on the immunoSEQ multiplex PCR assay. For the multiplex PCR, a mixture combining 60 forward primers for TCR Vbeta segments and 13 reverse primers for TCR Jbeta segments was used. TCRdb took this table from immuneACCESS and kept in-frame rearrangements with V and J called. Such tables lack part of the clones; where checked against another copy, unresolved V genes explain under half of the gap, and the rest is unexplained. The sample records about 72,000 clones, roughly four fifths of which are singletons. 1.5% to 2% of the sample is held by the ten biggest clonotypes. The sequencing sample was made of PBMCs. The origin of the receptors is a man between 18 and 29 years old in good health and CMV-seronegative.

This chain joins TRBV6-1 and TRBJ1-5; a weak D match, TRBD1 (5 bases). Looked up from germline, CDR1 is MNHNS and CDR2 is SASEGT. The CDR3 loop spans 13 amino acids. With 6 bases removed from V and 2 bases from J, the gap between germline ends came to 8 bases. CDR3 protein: CASRLGGNQPQHF. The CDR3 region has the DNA TGTGCCAGCAGGTTAGGGGGCAATCAGCCCCAGCATTTT.

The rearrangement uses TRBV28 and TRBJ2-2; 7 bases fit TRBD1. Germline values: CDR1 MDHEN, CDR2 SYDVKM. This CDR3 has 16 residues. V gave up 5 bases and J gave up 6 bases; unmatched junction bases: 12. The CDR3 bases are TGTGCCAGCAGTCCACAGGGGATCTTAGTCCCCGGGGAGCTGTTTTTT. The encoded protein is CASSPQGILVPGELFF.

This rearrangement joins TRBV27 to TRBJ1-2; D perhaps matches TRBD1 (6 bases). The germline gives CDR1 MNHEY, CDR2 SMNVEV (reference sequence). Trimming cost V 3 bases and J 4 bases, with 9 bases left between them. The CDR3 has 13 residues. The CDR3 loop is CASSFQGTYGYTF. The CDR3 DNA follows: TGTGCCAGCAGTTTCCAGGGGACCTATGGCTACACCTTC.

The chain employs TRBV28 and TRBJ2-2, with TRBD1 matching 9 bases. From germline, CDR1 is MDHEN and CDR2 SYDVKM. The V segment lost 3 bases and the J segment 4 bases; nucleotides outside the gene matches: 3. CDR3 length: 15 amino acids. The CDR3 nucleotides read TGTGCCAGCAGTTTTGGGACAGGGAGCACCGGGGAGCTGTTTTTT. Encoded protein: CASSFGTGSTGELFF.

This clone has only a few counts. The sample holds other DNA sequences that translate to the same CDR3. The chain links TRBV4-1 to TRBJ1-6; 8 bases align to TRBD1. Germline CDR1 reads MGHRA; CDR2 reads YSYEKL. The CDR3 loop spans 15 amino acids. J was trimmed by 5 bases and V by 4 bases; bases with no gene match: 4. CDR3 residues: CASSPPTGDNSPLHF. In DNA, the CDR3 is TGCGCCAGCAGCCCCCCGACAGGGGATAATTCACCCCTCCACTTT.

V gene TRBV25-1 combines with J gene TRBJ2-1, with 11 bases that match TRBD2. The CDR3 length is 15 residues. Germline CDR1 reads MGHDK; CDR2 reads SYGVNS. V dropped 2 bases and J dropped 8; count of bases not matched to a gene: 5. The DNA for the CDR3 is TGTGCCAGCAGTGAACCACTAGCGGGAGCAGATGAGCAGTTCTTC. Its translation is CASSEPLAGADEQFF.

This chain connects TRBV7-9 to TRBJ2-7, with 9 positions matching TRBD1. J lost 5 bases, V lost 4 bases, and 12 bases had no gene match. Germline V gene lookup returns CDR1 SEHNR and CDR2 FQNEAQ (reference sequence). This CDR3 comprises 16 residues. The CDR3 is CASSSPPQGAQDEQYF. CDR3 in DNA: TGTGCCAGCAGCTCACCGCCACAGGGGGCGCAGGACGAGCAGTACTTC.

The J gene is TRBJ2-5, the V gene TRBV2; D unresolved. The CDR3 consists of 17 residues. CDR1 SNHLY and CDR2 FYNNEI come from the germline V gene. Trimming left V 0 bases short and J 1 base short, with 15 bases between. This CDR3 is CASSEAVPNLAQETQYF. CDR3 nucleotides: TGTGCCAGCAGTGAAGCTGTCCCAAACTTAGCCCAAGAGACCCAGTACTTC.

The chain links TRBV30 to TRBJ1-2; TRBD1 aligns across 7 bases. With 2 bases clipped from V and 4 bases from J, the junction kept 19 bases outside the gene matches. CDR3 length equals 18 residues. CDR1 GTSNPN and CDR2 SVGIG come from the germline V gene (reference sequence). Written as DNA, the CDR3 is TGTGCCTGGAGTCTTATCGGGACAGCACTCCGTCCGGGCTATGGCTACACCTTC. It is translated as CAWSLIGTALRPGYGYTF.

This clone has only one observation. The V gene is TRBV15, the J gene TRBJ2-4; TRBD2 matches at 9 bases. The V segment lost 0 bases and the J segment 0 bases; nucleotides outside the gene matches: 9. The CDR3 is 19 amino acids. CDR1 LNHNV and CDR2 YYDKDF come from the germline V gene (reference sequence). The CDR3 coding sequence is TGTGCCACCAGCAGAGATATGCCTAGCGGGATTATAGCCAAAAACATTCAGTACTTC. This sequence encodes CATSRDMPSGIIAKNIQYF.

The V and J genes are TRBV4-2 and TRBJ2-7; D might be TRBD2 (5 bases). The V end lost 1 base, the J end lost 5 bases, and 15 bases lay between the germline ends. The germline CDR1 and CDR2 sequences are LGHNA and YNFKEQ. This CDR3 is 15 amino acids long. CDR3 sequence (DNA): TGTGCCAGCAGCCAAGCTCGGACTTCGATGGACGAGCAGTACTTC. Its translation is CASSQARTSMDEQYF.

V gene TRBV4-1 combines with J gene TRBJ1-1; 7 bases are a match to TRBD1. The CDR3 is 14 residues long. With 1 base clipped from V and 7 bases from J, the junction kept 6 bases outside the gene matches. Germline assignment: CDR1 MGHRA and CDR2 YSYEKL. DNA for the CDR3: TGCGCCAGCAGCCAAGTGGCGGGACAGCTTGAAGCTTTCTTT. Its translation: CASSQVAGQLEAFF.

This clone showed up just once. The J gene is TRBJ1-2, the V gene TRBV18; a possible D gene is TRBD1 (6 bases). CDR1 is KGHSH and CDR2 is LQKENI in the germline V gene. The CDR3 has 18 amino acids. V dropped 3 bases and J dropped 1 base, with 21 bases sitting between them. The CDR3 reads CASSPPGTGLRNNYGYTF. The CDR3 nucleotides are TGTGCCAGCTCACCCCCTGGCACAGGGCTAAGAAATAACTATGGCTACACCTTC.

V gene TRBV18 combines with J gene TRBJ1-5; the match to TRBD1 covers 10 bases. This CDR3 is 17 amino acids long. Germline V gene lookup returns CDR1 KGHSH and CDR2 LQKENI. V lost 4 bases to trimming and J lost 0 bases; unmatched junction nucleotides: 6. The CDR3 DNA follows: TGTGCCAGCTCACAGGGACAGGGGAGTAGTAGCAATCAGCCCCAGCATTTT. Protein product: CASSQGQGSSSNQPQHF. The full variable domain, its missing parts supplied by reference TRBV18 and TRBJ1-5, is NAGVMQNPRHLVRRRGQEARLRCSPMKGHSHVYWYRQLPEEGLKFMVYLQKENIIDESGMPKERFSAEFPKEGPSILRIQQVVRGDSAAYFCASSQGQGSSSNQPQHFGDGTRLSIL.

DNA for the CDR3: TGTGCCAGCTGGAGCCCCGGGAGCTCCTACGAGCAGTACTTC. Its protein is CASWSPGSSYEQYF. The chain employs TRBV28 and TRBJ2-7; possibly TRBD2 for D (6 bases). The V end was cut by 8 bases, the J end by 0 bases, with 14 bases between. Germline CDR1 and CDR2: MDHEN and SYDVKM. The CDR3 runs 14 residues.

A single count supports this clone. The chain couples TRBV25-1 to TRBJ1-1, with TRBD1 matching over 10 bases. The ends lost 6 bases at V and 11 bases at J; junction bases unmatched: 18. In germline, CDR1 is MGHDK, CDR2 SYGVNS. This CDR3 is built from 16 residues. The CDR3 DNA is TGTGCCAGCAGGCTCGGTTTGGGGACAGGGGCCTCCGAGGCTTTCTTT. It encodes CASRLGLGTGASEAFF. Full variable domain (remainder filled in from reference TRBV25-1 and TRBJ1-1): EADIYQTPRYLVIGTGKKITLECSQTMGHDKMYWYQQDPGMELHLIHYSYGVNSTEKGDLSSESTVSRIRTEHFPLTLESARPSHTSQYLCASRLGLGTGASEAFFGQGTRLTVV.

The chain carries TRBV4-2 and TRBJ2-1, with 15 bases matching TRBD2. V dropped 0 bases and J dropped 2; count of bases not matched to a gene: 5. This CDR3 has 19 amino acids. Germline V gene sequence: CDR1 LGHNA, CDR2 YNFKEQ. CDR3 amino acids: CASSQEGGLAGGPYNEQFF. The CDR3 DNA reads TGTGCCAGCAGCCAAGAAGGAGGACTAGCGGGGGGGCCCTACAATGAGCAGTTCTTC.

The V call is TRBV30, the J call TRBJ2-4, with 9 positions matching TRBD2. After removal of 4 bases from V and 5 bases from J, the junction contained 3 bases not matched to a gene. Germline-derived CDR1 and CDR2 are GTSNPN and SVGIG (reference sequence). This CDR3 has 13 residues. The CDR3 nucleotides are TGTGCCTGGACTAGCGGGACAGAAAACATTCAGTACTTC. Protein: CAWTSGTENIQYF.

The CDR3, as DNA: TGTGCCAGCAGCCAAGACTCTCCAGGGGTAATAGCCGGGGAGCTGTTTTTT. It yields the protein CASSQDSPGVIAGELFF. This rearrangement joins TRBV4-2 to TRBJ2-2; TRBD1 might be the D (6 bases). V was trimmed by 0 bases and J by 6 bases, leaving 17 bases between them. The CDR3 is 17 residues long. CDR1 and CDR2 (germline): LGHNA, YNFKEQ.

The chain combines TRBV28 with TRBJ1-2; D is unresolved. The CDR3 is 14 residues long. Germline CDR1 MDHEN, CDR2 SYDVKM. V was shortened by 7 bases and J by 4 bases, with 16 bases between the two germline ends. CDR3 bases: TGTGCCAGCATTGAGGGAGCCCTTAGCTATGGCTACACCTTC. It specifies CASIEGALSYGYTF.